By share, the clone carrying this TCR beta chain ranks as large. Its cognate antigen is unknown. The data belong to a study of metastatic and nonmetastatic thyroid tumors. Looking at the study overall: Repertoires of blood and of tissue (tumor or nodule) from malignant and benign thyroid patients were compared. Whole-study results and caveats: Significantly higher TCR beta diversity was reportedly seen in malignant thyroid tumors than benign nodules, in blood and tumor.

All patients were treatment-naive before thyroid surgery. Authors' data handling: Variation in CDR3 across clinicopathological groups served as the basis for constructing a distant-metastasis classifier in papillary thyroid cancer. TCRdb re-analyzed the PCR reads through MiXCR. TCRdb, not the original authors, processed these V and J calls. The sample lists over 15,000 clones; 3% to 4% were seen once. Sequencing input: tumor tissue. This receptor was taken from a female donor with papillary thyroid cancer or a benign thyroid nodule (not recorded which). Some clones in this sample may be carry-over from other donors' samples.

DNA for the CDR3: TGTGCCAGCAGTCTAGCGGGAGGGTCCCACGAGCAGTACTTC. It translates to CASSLAGGSHEQYF. The chain combines TRBV28 with TRBJ2-7; 12 bases line up with TRBD2. J gave up 5 bases and V 5 bases, and 4 bases lay outside the gene matches. The CDR3 spans 14 residues. CDR1 and CDR2 from the germline V gene are MDHEN and SYDVKM.